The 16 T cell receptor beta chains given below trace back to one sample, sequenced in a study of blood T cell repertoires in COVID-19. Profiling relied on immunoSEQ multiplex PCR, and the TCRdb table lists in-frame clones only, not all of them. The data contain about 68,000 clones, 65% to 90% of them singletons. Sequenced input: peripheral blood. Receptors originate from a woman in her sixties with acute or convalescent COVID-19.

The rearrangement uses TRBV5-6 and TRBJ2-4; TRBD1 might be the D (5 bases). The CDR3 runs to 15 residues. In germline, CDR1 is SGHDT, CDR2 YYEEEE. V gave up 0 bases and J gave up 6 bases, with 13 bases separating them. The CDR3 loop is CASSLARVVGNIQYF. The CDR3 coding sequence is TGTGCCAGCAGCTTGGCCAGGGTAGTTGGAAACATTCAGTACTTC.

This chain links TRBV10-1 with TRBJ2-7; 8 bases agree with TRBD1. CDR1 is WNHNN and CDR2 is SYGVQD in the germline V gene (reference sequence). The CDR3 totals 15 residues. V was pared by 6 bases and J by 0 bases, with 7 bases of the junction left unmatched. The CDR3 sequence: CASRRPGQDSYEQYF. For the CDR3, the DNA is TGCGCCAGCAGGAGACCGGGACAGGACTCCTACGAGCAGTACTTC.

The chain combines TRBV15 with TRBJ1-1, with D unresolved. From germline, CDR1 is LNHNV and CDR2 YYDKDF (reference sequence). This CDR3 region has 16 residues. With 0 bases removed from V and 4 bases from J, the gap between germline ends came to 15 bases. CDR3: CATSRDILSGSTEAFF. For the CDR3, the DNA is TGTGCCACCAGCAGAGATATTTTATCGGGGAGCACTGAAGCTTTCTTT.

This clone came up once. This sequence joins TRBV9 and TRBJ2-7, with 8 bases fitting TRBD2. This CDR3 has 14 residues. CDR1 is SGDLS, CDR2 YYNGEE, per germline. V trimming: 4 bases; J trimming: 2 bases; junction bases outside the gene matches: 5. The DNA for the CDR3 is TGTGCCAGCAGCCAAGCGGGAGATCCCTACGAGCAGTACTTC. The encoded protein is CASSQAGDPYEQYF.

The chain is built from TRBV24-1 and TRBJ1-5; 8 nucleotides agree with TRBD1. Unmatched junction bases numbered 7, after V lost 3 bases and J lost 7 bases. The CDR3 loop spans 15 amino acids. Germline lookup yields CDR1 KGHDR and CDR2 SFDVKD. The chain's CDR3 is CATSDRTGPGQPQHF. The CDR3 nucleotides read TGTGCCACCAGTGATAGGACAGGGCCGGGCCAGCCCCAGCATTTT.

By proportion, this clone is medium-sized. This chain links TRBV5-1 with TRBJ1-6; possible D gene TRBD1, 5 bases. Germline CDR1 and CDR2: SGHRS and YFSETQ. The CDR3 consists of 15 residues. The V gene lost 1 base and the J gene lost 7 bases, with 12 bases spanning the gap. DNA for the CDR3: TGCGCCAGCAGCTTGTTCCAGGGTACGAATTCACCCCTCCACTTT. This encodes CASSLFQGTNSPLHF.

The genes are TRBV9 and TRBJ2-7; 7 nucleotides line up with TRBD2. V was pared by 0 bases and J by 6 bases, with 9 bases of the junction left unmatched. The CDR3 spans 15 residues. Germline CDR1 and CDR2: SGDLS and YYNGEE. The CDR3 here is CASSVDLMRTSEQYF. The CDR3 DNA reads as TGTGCCAGCAGCGTAGATCTAATGAGGACTAGCGAGCAGTACTTC.

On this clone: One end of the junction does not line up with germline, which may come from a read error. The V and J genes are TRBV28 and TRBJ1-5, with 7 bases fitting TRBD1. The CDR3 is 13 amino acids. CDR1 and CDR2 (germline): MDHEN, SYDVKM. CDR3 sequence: CASRPTGNRPQHF. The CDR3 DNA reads TGTGCCAGCAGACCGACAGGGAATCGGCCCCAGCATTTT.

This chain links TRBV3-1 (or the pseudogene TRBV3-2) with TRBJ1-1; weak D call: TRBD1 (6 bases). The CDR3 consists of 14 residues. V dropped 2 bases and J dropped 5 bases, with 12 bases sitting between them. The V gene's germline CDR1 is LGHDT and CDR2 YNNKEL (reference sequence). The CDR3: CASSQRGQGTEAFF. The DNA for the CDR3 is TGTGCCAGCAGCCAACGGGGTCAGGGGACTGAAGCTTTCTTT.

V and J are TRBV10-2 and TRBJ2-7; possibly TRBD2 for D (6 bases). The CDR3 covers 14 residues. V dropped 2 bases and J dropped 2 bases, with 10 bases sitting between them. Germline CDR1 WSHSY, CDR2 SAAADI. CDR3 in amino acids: CASSEDGGPYEQYF. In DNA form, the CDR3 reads TGCGCCAGCAGTGAGGACGGGGGTCCCTACGAGCAGTACTTC.

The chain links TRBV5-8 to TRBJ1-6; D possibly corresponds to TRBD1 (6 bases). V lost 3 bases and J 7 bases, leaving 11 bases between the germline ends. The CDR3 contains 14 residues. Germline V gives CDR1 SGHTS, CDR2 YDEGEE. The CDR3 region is CASSSGQPNSPLHF. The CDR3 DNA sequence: TGTGCCAGCAGCTCGGGACAACCCAATTCACCCCTCCACTTT.

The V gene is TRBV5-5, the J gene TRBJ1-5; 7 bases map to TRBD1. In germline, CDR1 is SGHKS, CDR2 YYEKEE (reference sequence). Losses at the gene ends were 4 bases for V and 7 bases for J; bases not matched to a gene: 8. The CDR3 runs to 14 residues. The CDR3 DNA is TGTGCCAGCAGCCAAGGGACAGTAGGGCAGCCCCAGCATTTT. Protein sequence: CASSQGTVGQPQHF.

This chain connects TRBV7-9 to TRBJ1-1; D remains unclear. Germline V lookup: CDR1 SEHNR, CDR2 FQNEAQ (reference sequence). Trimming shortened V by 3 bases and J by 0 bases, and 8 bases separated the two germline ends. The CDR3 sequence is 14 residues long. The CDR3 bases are TGTGCCAGCAGCTTGATCGCTATGAACACTGAAGCTTTCTTT. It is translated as CASSLIAMNTEAFF.

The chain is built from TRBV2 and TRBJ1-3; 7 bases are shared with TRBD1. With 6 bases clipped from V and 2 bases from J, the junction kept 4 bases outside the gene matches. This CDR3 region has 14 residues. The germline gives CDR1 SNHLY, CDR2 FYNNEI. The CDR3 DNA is TGTGCCAGCAGACTGACAGGGACTGGAAACACCATATATTTT. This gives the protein CASRLTGTGNTIYF.

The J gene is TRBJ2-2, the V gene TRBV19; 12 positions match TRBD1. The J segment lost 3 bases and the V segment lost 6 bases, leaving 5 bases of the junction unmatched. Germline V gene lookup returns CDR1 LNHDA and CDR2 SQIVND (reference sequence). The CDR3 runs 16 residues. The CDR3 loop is CASSTGTGGYTGELFF. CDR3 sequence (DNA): TGTGCCAGTAGCACCGGGACAGGGGGCTACACCGGGGAGCTGTTTTTT.

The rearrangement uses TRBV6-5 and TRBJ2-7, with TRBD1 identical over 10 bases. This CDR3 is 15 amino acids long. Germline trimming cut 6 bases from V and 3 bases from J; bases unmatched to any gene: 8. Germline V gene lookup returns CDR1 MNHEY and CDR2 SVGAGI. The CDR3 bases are TGTGCCAGCAGCCGAGGGACAGGGGCCAACTACGAGCAGTACTTC. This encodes CASSRGTGANYEQYF.